Below are 18 T cell receptor beta chains sequenced from a single sample in a study of blood T cell repertoires in COVID-19. Measured with immunoSEQ multiplex PCR; TCRdb has only the in-frame clones, and not every one. The data show 270,000 or so clones, around nine tenths seen once. Material: peripheral blood. These receptors all come from a man aged 40-55 years with active or convalescent COVID-19.

The rearrangement uses TRBV24-1 and TRBJ1-2; D remains unclear. This CDR3 is built from 14 residues. The V end was cut by 1 base, the J end by 4 bases, with 9 bases between. Germline V lookup: CDR1 KGHDR, CDR2 SFDVKD. CDR3 loop: CATSDFGIGYGYTF. CDR3 nucleotides: TGTGCCACCAGTGATTTCGGGATCGGCTATGGCTACACCTTC.

This chain links TRBV27 with TRBJ1-2; the D gene is possibly TRBD1 (5 bases). This CDR3 contains 13 residues. The V gene lost 0 bases and the J gene lost 8 bases, with 10 bases spanning the gap. Germline V gives CDR1 MNHEY, CDR2 SMNVEV (reference sequence). The CDR3 coding sequence is TGTGCCAGCAGTTTATCGGGGGGAAGCGGCTACACCTTC. This sequence encodes CASSLSGGSGYTF.

Comments on this clone: The sample carries other DNA sequences with the same CDR3. This chain connects TRBV5-4 to TRBJ1-4, with D unclear. Germline lookup yields CDR1 SGHNT and CDR2 YYREEE (reference sequence). Trimming pared 0 bases from V and 0 bases from J, leaving 6 bases between. CDR3 length: 15 residues. The CDR3 loop reads CASSLGGATNEKLFF. The CDR3 DNA reads TGTGCCAGCAGCTTGGGAGGAGCAACTAATGAAAAACTGTTTTTT.

The chain uses TRBV19 and TRBJ1-5; D unresolved. The germline CDR1 and CDR2 sequences are LNHDA and SQIVND (reference sequence). The CDR3 has 16 amino acids. Between the trimmed V and J ends, which lost 5 bases and 5 bases, there was a span of 19 bases. The CDR3 sequence: CASSPQESTIDQPQHF. In DNA form, the CDR3 reads TGTGCCAGTAGTCCCCAGGAAAGTACCATCGATCAGCCCCAGCATTTT.

J is TRBJ2-5 and V is TRBV15, with D perhaps matching TRBD2 (6 bases). Trimming removed 1 base at V and 5 bases at J, with 11 bases between. CDR1 is LNHNV, CDR2 YYDKDF, per germline (reference sequence). The CDR3 runs 14 residues. CDR3 region: CATSRGGDWETQYF. Here the CDR3 DNA reads TGTGCCACCAGCAGAGGAGGGGACTGGGAGACCCAGTACTTC.

The chain's CDR3 is CASSLDRAGNTIYF. CDR3 in DNA: TGCGCCAGCAGCTTGGACAGGGCTGGAAACACCATATATTTT. V and J are TRBV5-1 and TRBJ1-3; possibly TRBD1 for D (6 bases). Germline V CDR1 and CDR2: SGHRS, YFSETQ. This CDR3 spans 14 amino acids. Trimming stripped 0 bases from V and 2 bases from J, with 6 bases between.

This clone was detected a few times. This same CDR3 is encoded by further DNA sequences in the sample. The rearrangement uses TRBV19 and TRBJ1-4; 8 nucleotides agree with TRBD1. The CDR3 covers 16 residues. Germline V gives CDR1 LNHDA, CDR2 SQIVND (reference sequence). The V segment lost 5 bases and the J segment 0 bases; nucleotides outside the gene matches: 5. CDR3 bases: TGTGCCAGTAGTCCCGGGACAGGAGCAACTAATGAAAAACTGTTTTTT. This encodes CASSPGTGATNEKLFF.

V usage is TRBV19 and J usage is TRBJ2-1, with a weak D call TRBD1 (6 bases). V was pared by 10 bases and J by 12 bases, with 22 bases between. The germline V gene encodes CDR1 LNHDA and CDR2 SQIVND (reference sequence). This CDR3 is built from 13 residues. The CDR3 protein is CATDVQGGVVQFF. Written as DNA, the CDR3 is TGTGCCACCGACGTCCAAGGGGGAGTTGTGCAGTTCTTC.

The rearrangement uses TRBV25-1 and TRBJ2-3, with a tentative D call TRBD2 (6 bases). The CDR3 length is 15 residues. V was trimmed by 3 bases and J by 1 base, leaving 11 bases between them. Germline-derived CDR1 and CDR2 are MGHDK and SYGVNS. The CDR3 DNA reads as TGTGCCAGCAGTGACGGGACTGGGGGCACAGATACGCAGTATTTT. Translating it yields CASSDGTGGTDTQYF.

CDR3 protein: CATSRDRTSRYNEQFF. DNA for the CDR3: TGTGCCACCAGCAGAGATCGGACTTCCAGATACAATGAGCAGTTCTTC. The V and J genes are TRBV15 and TRBJ2-1, with a tentative D call TRBD2 (5 bases). Trimming cost V 0 bases and J 4 bases, with 13 bases left between them. Germline lookup yields CDR1 LNHNV and CDR2 YYDKDF (reference sequence). CDR3 length: 16 residues.

The CDR3 bases are TGTGCCTGGAGTCAAACTAGCGACCATGAGCAGTTCTTC. Translating it yields CAWSQTSDHEQFF. V usage is TRBV30 and J usage is TRBJ2-1; 7 nucleotides align to TRBD2. Germline values: CDR1 GTSNPN, CDR2 SVGIG (reference sequence). Germline trimming cut 2 bases from V and 8 bases from J; bases unmatched to any gene: 6. CDR3 length equals 13 residues.

The rearrangement links TRBV10-3 to TRBJ2-5; 7 bases are a match to TRBD2. Unmatched junction bases numbered 13, after V lost 10 bases and J lost 5 bases. The germline gives CDR1 ENHRY, CDR2 SYGVKD. The CDR3 spans 14 residues. The CDR3 bases are TGTGCCACCCGTGGGCGGGAGAAGGGGGAGACCCAGTACTTC. Its protein is CATRGREKGETQYF.

The V call is TRBV5-6, the J call TRBJ1-1; 12 bases are shared with TRBD1. The CDR3 contains 15 residues. V lost 3 bases and J lost 7; bases outside the gene matches: 7. Germline CDR1 is SGHDT and CDR2 is YYEEEE. As DNA, the CDR3 is TGTGCCAGCAGCTGGGGGACAGGGGGCGCAATTGAAGCTTTCTTT. It translates to CASSWGTGGAIEAFF.

The chain joins TRBV15 to TRBJ2-5; tentative D call: TRBD2 (6 bases). The germline CDR1 and CDR2 sequences are LNHNV and YYDKDF (reference sequence). V was pared by 3 bases and J by 0 bases, with 11 bases between. This CDR3 has 15 amino acids. CDR3 nucleotide sequence: TGTGCCACCAGCAGTACCTCGGGAGACCAAGAGACCCAGTACTTC. Encoded protein: CATSSTSGDQETQYF. Complete variable domain (other parts from reference TRBV15 and TRBJ2-5): DAMVIQNPRYQVTQFGKPVTLSCSQTLNHNVMYWYQQKSSQAPKLLFHYYDKDFNNEADTPDNFQSRRPNTSFCFLDIRSPGLGDTAMYLCATSSTSGDQETQYFGPGTRLLVL.

This chain connects TRBV4-1 to TRBJ2-6; TRBD2 is a possible D gene (6 bases). This CDR3 has 17 amino acids. V lost 0 bases and J 1 base, leaving 10 bases between the germline ends. Germline V gives CDR1 MGHRA, CDR2 YSYEKL. The CDR3 region has the DNA TGCGCCAGCAGCCAAGATCTGGGGGGATCTGGGGCCAACGTCCTGACTTTC. Protein: CASSQDLGGSGANVLTF.

The gene calls are TRBV18 and TRBJ1-1; TRBD1 aligns across 10 bases. The CDR3 is 16 residues long. Trimming cost V 3 bases and J 0 bases; bases outside gene matches: 4. CDR1 KGHSH and CDR2 LQKENI come from the germline V gene. DNA of the CDR3: TGTGCCAGCTCACCCCGGGACAGGGGTGTGAACACTGAAGCTTTCTTT. Protein: CASSPRDRGVNTEAFF.

This chain joins TRBV6-5 and TRBJ2-1; the D gene is possibly TRBD2 (6 bases). The CDR3 consists of 15 residues. The germline gives CDR1 MNHEY, CDR2 SVGAGI. The V end was cut by 5 bases, the J end by 0 bases, with 11 bases between. CDR3 amino acids: CASSRTTHSYNEQFF. CDR3 in DNA: TGTGCCAGCAGTAGGACTACCCACTCCTACAATGAGCAGTTCTTC.

This rearrangement joins TRBV4-1 to TRBJ2-1; D is possibly TRBD2 (5 bases). Trimming removed 0 bases at V and 2 bases at J, with 17 bases between. The CDR3 has 18 residues. Per germline, CDR1 MGHRA and CDR2 YSYEKL. For the CDR3, the DNA is TGCGCCAGCAGCCAAGATGCGCGGCGGAGGCCTCCCTACAATGAGCAGTTCTTC. It yields the protein CASSQDARRRPPYNEQFF.